What follows is one T cell receptor (beta chain) and its context. As yet, its antigen is unknown. The entry originates in a study of graft-versus-host responses after intestinal transplantation. Study information: Transplant recipients had multivisceral, liver-intestinal, or isolated intestinal grafts.

General study findings and limits: Circulating GvH clone levels at their peak were associated with HvG declines (early post-transplant). Graft-donor T cell macrochimerism in patients accompanied high graft-versus-host to host-versus-graft clonal ratios in allografts. Detected in recipient marrow were GvH clones, some of which were first observed in ileum or blood.

Data came from immunoSEQ multiplex PCR; TCRdb stores just in-frame clones and leaves some out. The profile covers roughly 73,000 clones, with around 86% appearing a single time and about 8% taken by the ten largest. The TCR originated in a human donor who was the organ donor for an intestinal transplant. The sequencing used unstimulated CD8+ T cells sorted from spleen or lymph node cells, collected before transplant.

The CDR3 nucleotides are TGTGCCAGCAGCTCTACAGGGGGCAGTTACAATGAGCAGTTCTTC. It yields the protein CASSSTGGSYNEQFF. The chain couples TRBV9 to TRBJ2-1, with 9 bases lining up with TRBD1. Germline CDR1 SGDLS, CDR2 YYNGEE. The CDR3 spans 15 residues. The V gene end was trimmed by 4 bases and the J gene end by 4 bases; junction bases not matched to a gene: 6.